This T cell receptor beta chain was identified in a study of neurological immune-mediated disorders (dated by TCRdb to the late 2010s). A note on the overall study: Among the roughly 34 multiple sclerosis patients, relapsing-remitting MS was present in roughly 30 and secondary progressive MS was present in 3. Peripheral blood TCR-beta repertoires from HTLV-I-associated myelopathy (HAM/TSP) patients, multiple sclerosis patients and healthy controls were compared by UMI-based sequencing. The roughly 110 TCR-beta libraries included longitudinal samples, technical triplicates and paired sorted CD4+ and CD8+ T-cell subsets alongside PBMC samples. The cohort was made up of 68 subjects, consisting of some 14 HAM/TSP patients, about 34 multiple sclerosis patients and about 20 healthy controls. General conclusions and limits of the study: No clinical or MRI features were associated with the MS cluster, and the authors said that larger cohorts are needed. Expanded clones from different subjects shared no identical CDR3 amino acid sequences, which suggests that TCR-beta repertoires were private in all groups. TCR clonal expansion was highest in HAM/TSP patients and lowest in MS patients, with MS patients falling below even healthy controls. In phylogenetic analysis, the repertoires of 18 of 34 MS patients grouped into a cluster of related CDR3 sequences, which suggests a possible signature at the repertoire level.

The germline V gene supplies CDR1 SGHTA and CDR2 FQGTGA. V is shortened by 5 bases, J by 2 bases, and the region joining them spans 9 bases. CDR3 length: 13 amino acids, cysteine to phenylalanine. Solely the CDR3 DNA is kept, with 39 bases framed from the first base. On this clonotype itself: Its target antigen remains unknown. Qualities for individual bases were not recorded, and no much larger clone is one base off.

Unsorted PBMC libraries were generated from 2 million PBMCs stored in RNAlater at -80 °C until RNA extraction. Multiple sclerosis patients were enrolled in a US clinical protocol evaluating disease progression by magnetic resonance imaging. PBMCs were separated from peripheral blood using Ficoll-Hypaque density gradient centrifugation and then cryopreserved in liquid nitrogen. To synthesize cDNA, template-switch 5'RACE was performed with a primer carrying a 10-nucleotide random unique molecular identifier so that each TCR transcript was tagged. Over 190 million TCR-beta sequences, covering 15-18 subjects, were produced in each sequencing run. The RNeasy kit was used to extract total RNA. The KAPA Real-time Library Amplification kit was used to amplify TCR-beta VDJ regions with primers for the TCR constant region and the 5'RACE anchor. Sample indexes and Illumina adaptors were added in a first PCR, after which library yield was increased in a second PCR. After purification with Ampure beads, the TCR product of roughly 650 bp was size-selected on a 2% E-gel SizeSelection system. Before pooling, library quality was checked on a Bioanalyzer, concentration was measured with Qubit, and libraries were quantified with the Kapa Library Quantification kit. An Illumina HiSeq 2500 sequenced the libraries paired-end 2 x 150 bp. To increase sequence diversity, roughly 23-30% phiX was spiked into each library pool. On the study's bioinformatics: The quality-filtered reads were processed with the UMI-based MiGEC pipeline, whose error correction step removed more than 85% of the raw TCR sequences. VDJ genes were aligned to IMGT germline references, and each clonotype was defined by a unique CDR3 amino acid sequence together with V-J genes. Clonal expansion, Shannon diversity and CDR3 relatedness (CalcPairwiseDistances, ClusterSamples) were evaluated with VDJtools, and phylogenetic trees were built with CLCbio workbench. A clone was classed as expanded if it had 8 or more unique UMIs, a cutoff based on coefficient-of-variation modelling across technical triplicates. TCRdb trimmed public reads at Q25 via fastp, called clones via MiXCR and kept in-frame beta chains. All rows with the same CDR3 protein become a single entry with the most common DNA and genes. These V and J calls derive from TCRdb rather than the authors' analysis. The sample has roughly 70,000 distinct CDR3 sequences on record, less than 5.5% of them singletons. 2.8% of the sample goes to the ten largest clones.

This TCR derives from a woman in her thirties with multiple sclerosis. The specimen was PBMCs. The chain couples TRBV7-3 to TRBJ1-1, with the D gene too uncertain to name. The CDR3 protein sequence reads: CASSTARNTEAFF. At the DNA level, the sequence is TGTGCCAGCAGCACCGCCAGAAACACTGAAGCTTTCTTT. With the portions outside the CDR3 filled from the reference TRBV7-3 and TRBJ1-1 genes, the complete variable region becomes GAGVSQTPSNKVTEKGKYVELRCDPISGHTALYWYRQSLGQGPEFLIYFQGTGAADDSGLPNDRFFAVRPEGSVSTLKIQRTERGDSAVYLCASSTARNTEAFFGQGTRLTVV.